A single sample gave rise to the 24 T cell receptor beta chains below, sequenced in a study of human T cells and chemical hapten exposure. TCRdb redid the calling of the RACE reads with MiXCR, one entry per CDR3 protein. The repertoire holds 340,000 or so distinct CDR3 sequences, with roughly 6.9% as singletons. As for time point: patch test 1, 2 weeks after DPC sensitization. The treatment denotes: therapeutic diphenylcyclopropenone sensitization with weekly scalp DPC. The sequencing here drew on whole blood, taken in connection with sensitization to the hapten diphenylcyclopropenone (DPC). The source of these receptors is a woman younger than 30 with alopecia areata. Some clones in this sample may be carry-over from other donors' samples.

The V and J genes are TRBV27 and TRBJ1-4; possibly TRBD1 for D (6 bases). Deletions cut 6 bases from V and 2 bases from J, with 16 bases between. Germline lookup yields CDR1 MNHEY and CDR2 SMNVEV (reference sequence). This CDR3 is built from 16 residues. The CDR3 DNA follows: TGTGCCAGCAGCTTACAGGGCCCGGTGACTAATGAAAAACTGTTTTTT. It yields the protein CASSLQGPVTNEKLFF. The variable domain in full, with the rest retrieved from reference TRBV27 and TRBJ1-4, is EAQVTQNPRYLITVTGKKLTVTCSQNMNHEYMSWYRQDPGLGLRQIYYSMNVEVTDKGDVPEGYKVSRKEKRNFPLILESPSPNQTSLYFCASSLQGPVTNEKLFFGSGTQLSVL.

The CDR3 is CASSRPDRGTDTQYF. In DNA, the CDR3 is TGTGCCAGCAGCCGACCGGACAGGGGTACAGATACGCAGTATTTT. The chain has TRBV3-1 and TRBJ2-3; 9 bases align to TRBD1. CDR1 and CDR2 from the germline V gene are LGHDT and YNNKEL (reference sequence). The CDR3 length is 15 residues. V shed 4 bases, J shed 3 bases, and the junction held 5 bases outside the gene matches.

This clonotype has only a few counts. This rearrangement joins TRBV7-2 to TRBJ2-3; no definite D call. The CDR3 length is 14 residues. Between the trimmed V and J ends, which lost 2 bases and 6 bases, there was a span of 12 bases. CDR1 and CDR2 (germline): SGHTA, FQGNSA. Here the CDR3 reads CASSLNSMGDTQYF. The CDR3 DNA reads TGTGCCAGCAGCTTAAATTCTATGGGGGATACGCAGTATTTT.

This clonotype was picked up a small number of times. The genes are TRBV2 and TRBJ1-4; the D gene is possibly TRBD1 (5 bases). Per the germline V gene, CDR1 is SNHLY and CDR2 is FYNNEI. V was cut by 2 bases and J by 10 bases, with 11 bases left in between. There are 13 residues in the CDR3. DNA for the CDR3: TGTGCCAGCAGTGAACAGGGAGGCGGAAAACTGTTTTTT. Translated, it gives CASSEQGGGKLFF.

J is TRBJ1-1 and V is TRBV4-1; D perhaps matches TRBD1 (5 bases). The CDR3 consists of 13 residues. V lost 5 bases and J 3 bases, leaving 10 bases between the germline ends. Germline V lookup: CDR1 MGHRA, CDR2 YSYEKL. The CDR3 sequence: CASSRGEDTEAFF. The CDR3 DNA reads TGCGCCAGCAGCAGGGGTGAGGACACTGAAGCTTTCTTT.

There are a few counts of this clonotype. The V call is TRBV12-3 or TRBV12-4, the J call TRBJ1-2; D remains unclear. The CDR3 covers 13 residues. Trimming shortened V by 6 bases and J by 0 bases, and 8 bases separated the two germline ends. The CDR3 is CASRTGSNYGYTF. CDR3 DNA sequence: TGTGCCAGCAGAACGGGTTCTAACTATGGCTACACCTTC.

This clonotype was recorded many times. The chain carries TRBV7-4 and TRBJ1-1; 9 bases align to TRBD1. The CDR3 consists of 17 residues. The V and J ends lost 1 base and 5 bases, in that order; junction bases with no gene match: 11. Germline V gene lookup returns CDR1 SGHVT and CDR2 SQSDAQ. The DNA of the CDR3 is TGTGCCAGCAGCTTAGTACCCCGGGACAGGGTCCGGACTGAAGCTTTCTTT. Amino acid sequence: CASSLVPRDRVRTEAFF.

The V and J genes are TRBV28 and TRBJ1-4; D call uncertain. V lost 0 bases, J lost 8 bases, and 4 bases lay in between. Germline lookup yields CDR1 MDHEN and CDR2 SYDVKM. The CDR3 has 12 amino acids. CDR3 sequence (DNA): TGTGCCAGCAGTTTATGGGTGGAAAAACTGTTTTTT. Translation: CASSLWVEKLFF.

This clonotype has ten or more counts. J is TRBJ2-2 and V is TRBV18, with no clear D. CDR3 size: 14 residues. Germline-derived CDR1 and CDR2 are KGHSH and LQKENI. Trimming took off 2 bases at V and 1 base at J, with 5 bases between the two ends. CDR3 nucleotides: TGTGCCAGCTCACCAGTCTGGAACACCGGGGAGCTGTTTTTT. Protein product: CASSPVWNTGELFF.

This clonotype was observed a few times. The chain uses TRBV5-6 and TRBJ2-3, with TRBD1 matching 8 bases. CDR1 and CDR2 from the germline V gene are SGHDT and YYEEEE. The CDR3 loop spans 15 amino acids. V lost 5 bases, J lost 2 bases, and 7 bases stayed unmatched. Written as DNA, the CDR3 is TGTGCCAGCAGGTCGAGTCAGGGGGCCACAGATACGCAGTATTTT. It translates to CASRSSQGATDTQYF.

J is TRBJ2-1 and V is TRBV4-1, with D maybe TRBD1 (6 bases). Germline CDR1 and CDR2: MGHRA and YSYEKL. Trimming stripped 1 base from V and 9 bases from J, with 22 bases between. CDR3 length equals 17 residues. For the CDR3, the DNA is TGCGCCAGCAGCCAAGGAACGGACAGACGGTGGGGTGGTGAGCAGTTCTTC. This gives the protein CASSQGTDRRWGGEQFF.

In its sample, this clonotype was seen many times. The chain links TRBV18 to TRBJ2-5; tentative D call: TRBD2 (5 bases). Trimming removed 1 base from V and 5 bases from J, with 5 bases in between. Germline CDR1 and CDR2: KGHSH and LQKENI. CDR3 length equals 12 residues. The CDR3 loop reads CASSPREETQYF. As DNA, the CDR3 is TGTGCCAGCTCACCACGGGAGGAGACCCAGTACTTC.

This clonotype has more than one count but fewer than ten. V is TRBV6-5 and J is TRBJ1-1, with D uncertain. CDR3 length: 14 amino acids. Germline loops: CDR1 MNHEY, CDR2 SVGAGI. The V gene lost 5 bases and the J gene lost 5 bases, with 15 bases spanning the gap. CDR3 DNA: TGTGCCAGCAGTCCCCGGACCCAATGGACTGAAGCTTTCTTT. Protein: CASSPRTQWTEAFF.

J is TRBJ1-5 and V is TRBV2, with TRBD1 matching over 8 bases. CDR3 length equals 14 residues. Germline loops: CDR1 SNHLY, CDR2 FYNNEI. J lost 5 bases, V lost 5 bases, and 5 bases had no gene match. As DNA, the CDR3 is TGTGCCAGCAGTTTGGACAGGGAAGATCAGCCCCAGCATTTT. It specifies CASSLDREDQPQHF.

This clonotype was observed a handful of times. V gene TRBV6-1 combines with J gene TRBJ1-1; D not certain. CDR1 and CDR2 from the germline V gene are MNHNS and SASEGT. Trimming pared 5 bases from V and 6 bases from J, leaving 13 bases between. The CDR3 runs to 13 residues. The CDR3 loop is CASSPRIGAEAFF. The CDR3 bases are TGTGCCAGCAGTCCCCGGATAGGAGCTGAAGCTTTCTTT.

This clonotype was picked up many times. The chain joins TRBV27 to TRBJ2-5; D gene ambiguous. There are 13 residues in the CDR3. The germline V and J ends were trimmed by 3 bases and 4 bases, with 9 bases remaining between them. Germline CDR1 reads MNHEY; CDR2 reads SMNVEV (reference sequence). The CDR3, as DNA: TGTGCCAGCAGTTTTGGGGTCAGAGAGACCCAGTACTTC. Translating it yields CASSFGVRETQYF.

This chain links TRBV6-5 with TRBJ2-1; the D call may be TRBD1 or TRBD2 (5 bases each). V lost 2 bases to trimming and J lost 5 bases, with 13 bases between them. The CDR3 spans 15 residues. Germline V gene lookup returns CDR1 MNHEY and CDR2 SVGAGI. The CDR3 nucleotides are TGTGCCAGCAGTTACCCCGGGACCAAAAACAATGAGCAGTTCTTC. It specifies CASSYPGTKNNEQFF.

This clonotype showed up many times. The chain links TRBV29-1 to TRBJ2-7; 10 bases are a match to TRBD2. CDR1 is SQVTM, CDR2 ANQGSEA, per germline. V lost 4 bases, J lost 2 bases, and 5 bases stayed unmatched. The CDR3 length is 14 residues. CDR3 amino acids: CSVVVAGGPYEQYF. The CDR3 bases are TGCAGCGTTGTGGTAGCGGGGGGCCCCTACGAGCAGTACTTC.

CDR3 sequence (DNA): TGTGCCAGCAGTTCCGCCACGGGTGTATCACCCCTCCACTTT. Translating it yields CASSSATGVSPLHF. The V gene is TRBV2, the J gene TRBJ1-6; no clear D gene. V was cut by 5 bases and J by 10 bases, with 15 bases left in between. The CDR3 is 14 residues long. Germline lookup yields CDR1 SNHLY and CDR2 FYNNEI.

The chain couples TRBV20-1 to TRBJ1-1, with TRBD1 matching over 8 bases. V lost 2 bases to trimming and J lost 0 bases; unmatched junction nucleotides: 8. Germline V CDR1 and CDR2: DFQATT, SNEGSKA (reference sequence). The CDR3 consists of 16 residues. CDR3 nucleotides: TGCAGTGCTAGACACTCCGGGACAGGTGTGAACACTGAAGCTTTCTTT. It yields the protein CSARHSGTGVNTEAFF.

This chain links TRBV7-9 with TRBJ1-1; D gene ambiguous. Deletions cut 1 base from V and 0 bases from J, with 9 bases between. From germline, CDR1 is SEHNR and CDR2 FQNEAQ (reference sequence). The CDR3 totals 15 residues. CDR3 in amino acids: CASSLVGRLNTEAFF. The CDR3 coding sequence is TGTGCCAGCAGCTTAGTTGGACGTTTGAACACTGAAGCTTTCTTT.

This clonotype appeared a few times. The rearrangement joins TRBV10-3 to TRBJ1-1; possible D gene TRBD1, 6 bases. The CDR3 spans 14 residues. Per germline, CDR1 ENHRY and CDR2 SYGVKD. V lost 2 bases to trimming and J lost 2 bases, with 9 bases between them. The CDR3 here is CAISEGTFNTEAFF. CDR3 sequence (DNA): TGTGCCATCAGTGAGGGGACATTTAACACTGAAGCTTTCTTT.

The chain joins TRBV12-5 to TRBJ2-6; D call uncertain. V was cut by 6 bases and J by 4 bases, with 13 bases left in between. Germline V gene lookup returns CDR1 LGHNT and CDR2 FRNRAP. The CDR3 contains 15 residues. CDR3 in amino acids: CASGRDTAGANVLTF. The CDR3 DNA reads TGTGCTAGTGGACGCGACACGGCAGGGGCCAACGTCCTGACTTTC.

The V call is TRBV20-1, the J call TRBJ2-7; D not certain. With 0 bases removed from V and 2 bases from J, the gap between germline ends came to 8 bases. The length of the CDR3 is 13 residues. Germline V gene data show CDR1 as DFQATT and CDR2 as SNEGSKA (reference sequence). The CDR3 DNA sequence: TGCAGTGCTAGAGATGGGGAAACCTACGAGCAGTACTTC. It specifies CSARDGETYEQYF.